This T cell receptor (beta chain) originates from a study of T cells in Graves' hyperthyroidism and ophthalmopathy. Study findings and constraints: In the blood, most expanded thyroid clonotypes above 0.001 appeared as well. Ophthalmopathy was identified by the model a median approximately six months ahead of onset.

This clonotype was detected only a few times. Antigen unknown. V shed 5 bases and J 2 bases; nucleotides not matched to a gene: 7. This CDR3 has 15 residues. Germline V CDR1 and CDR2: PRHDT, FYEKMQ (reference sequence). The investigators amplified TCR beta CDR3 regions from RNA transcripts. HTBI primers were employed in a first-round RT-PCR of the TCR CDR3. One entry per CDR3 protein, called by TCRdb with MiXCR from the multiplex PCR reads. The table has under 750,000 distinct CDR3 sequences, about 19% seen once. Drawn at first hyperthyroidism diagnosis, the blood sample preceded any ophthalmopathy symptoms.

V gene TRBV13 combines with J gene TRBJ2-7; 9 positions agree with TRBD1. The origin of this receptor is a woman aged 50 to 60 with Graves' hyperthyroidism that later progressed to Graves' ophthalmopathy. The source material was blood. CDR3 protein: CASSPETGGTYEQYF. The CDR3 DNA sequence: TGTGCCAGCAGCCCTGAGACAGGGGGAACCTACGAGCAGTACTTC.